The source of this TCR beta chain is a study of long-term antiretroviral therapy in people with HIV. Germline CDR1 SNHLY, CDR2 FYNNEI. This CDR3 is built from 14 residues. V shed 2 bases and J shed 5 bases, with 9 bases lying between them. This clone appeared a single time. Version v3.0 of the immunoSEQ assay ran at survey level. Each sample aimed for about 35,000-50,000 sequenced T-cell genomes. Sequencing used immunoSEQ multiplex PCR; TCRdb keeps in-frame clones, though not all of them. The sample shows approximately 20,000 clones, around four fifths of them seen only once. Sequenced material: unsorted PBMCs, taken roughly 4 years after starting antiretroviral therapy. The chain is built from TRBV2 and TRBJ2-2; D ambiguous. The sequence was obtained from a man aged 18 to 29 with HIV. Written as DNA, the CDR3 is TGTGCCAGCAGTGAACTCCCTTCGACCGGGGAGCTGTTTTTT. As protein: CASSELPSTGELFF.